The 30 T cell receptor beta chains below come from one sample, sequenced in a study of T cell repertoires in cytomegalovirus infection. TCRdb reprocessed the reads via MiXCR and lists one record per CDR3 protein. The table shows about 180,000 distinct CDR3 sequences, with roughly a sixth occurring only once. The material sequenced was CD8+ T cells from PBMCs. These receptors originate from a human donor in good health (CMV status not recorded). Some clones in this sample may be carry-over from other donors' samples.

This chain uses TRBV7-9 with TRBJ2-1; 9 bases match TRBD1. Germline lookup yields CDR1 SEHNR and CDR2 FQNEAQ (reference sequence). Germline trimming cut 5 bases from V and 7 bases from J; bases unmatched to any gene: 12. CDR3 length: 16 residues. The CDR3 protein is CASSGSWGDRVNEQFF. CDR3 sequence (DNA): TGTGCCAGCAGCGGAAGCTGGGGGGACAGGGTAAATGAGCAGTTCTTC.

This chain joins TRBV7-2 and TRBJ2-7; TRBD1 aligns across 8 bases. CDR1 SGHTA and CDR2 FQGNSA come from the germline V gene. V trimming: 3 bases; J trimming: 5 bases; junction bases outside the gene matches: 9. The CDR3 has 15 residues. CDR3 bases: TGTGCCAGCAGCTTTCAGGGGGCGATCGACAACGAGCAGTACTTC. Translating it yields CASSFQGAIDNEQYF.

This clonotype has just a few counts. V gene TRBV20-1 combines with J gene TRBJ1-1; D gene uncertain. CDR3 length: 12 residues. V lost 2 bases and J lost 0, with 4 bases in between. The germline V gene has CDR1 DFQATT and CDR2 SNEGSKA (reference sequence). CDR3 sequence reads: CSARNLNTEAFF. The CDR3 nucleotides read TGCAGTGCTAGAAACCTGAACACTGAAGCTTTCTTT.

The V and J genes are TRBV7-6 and TRBJ2-2, with D possibly being TRBD2 (5 bases). This CDR3 region has 17 residues. The germline CDR1 and CDR2 sequences are SGHVS and FNYEAQ. V was cut by 4 bases and J by 1 base, with 16 bases left in between. The CDR3 protein is CASSSPWAGLNTGELFF. The CDR3, as DNA: TGTGCCAGCAGCTCCCCGTGGGCAGGACTGAACACCGGGGAGCTGTTTTTT. The full variable domain, its missing parts supplied by reference TRBV7-6 and TRBJ2-2, is GAGVSQSPRYKVTKRGQDVALRCDPISGHVSLYWYRQALGQGPEFLTYFNYEAQQDKSGLPNDRFSAERPEGSISTLTIQRTEQRDSAMYRCASSSPWAGLNTGELFFGEGSRLTVL.

This clonotype was detected only a few times. This chain links TRBV5-1 with TRBJ2-2; unclear D gene. Trimming left V 0 bases short and J 0 bases short, with 6 bases between. Germline V CDR1 and CDR2: SGHRS, YFSETQ. The CDR3 runs to 15 residues. This CDR3 is CASSLAPTNTGELFF. The CDR3, as DNA: TGCGCCAGCAGCTTGGCTCCTACGAACACCGGGGAGCTGTTTTTT.

There are a few counts of this clonotype. V is TRBV14 and J is TRBJ1-2; D is perhaps TRBD1 (6 bases). V was cut by 6 bases and J by 8 bases, with 10 bases left in between. The CDR3 sequence is 11 residues long. CDR1 is SGHDN, CDR2 FVKESK, per germline. CDR3 DNA: TGTGCCAGCAGGCAGGGGAGCGGCTACACCTTC. It is translated as CASRQGSGYTF.

The chain recombines TRBV7-2 with TRBJ1-2, with D perhaps matching TRBD1 (6 bases). Germline V lookup: CDR1 SGHTA, CDR2 FQGNSA. Trimming pared 5 bases from V and 2 bases from J, leaving 15 bases between. The CDR3 covers 15 residues. The CDR3 DNA follows: TGTGCCAGCAGCCCTAACCCCACAGGGAACTATGGCTACACCTTC. It codes for CASSPNPTGNYGYTF. Variable domain in full (rest from reference TRBV7-2 and TRBJ1-2): GAGVSQSPSNKVTEKGKDVELRCDPISGHTALYWYRQSLGQGLEFLIYFQGNSAPDKSGLPSDRFSAERTGGSVSTLTIQRTQQEDSAVYLCASSPNPTGNYGYTFGSGTRLTVV.

This chain uses TRBV6-1 with TRBJ1-5; 12 bases are shared with TRBD1. This CDR3 has 15 residues. Trimming took 6 bases from V and 4 from J; bases not matched to a gene: 4. Per the germline V gene, CDR1 is MNHNS and CDR2 is SASEGT. CDR3 bases: TGTGCCAGCAGGGGGGGACAGGGGGCGAATCAGCCCCAGCATTTT. It yields the protein CASRGGQGANQPQHF.

This clonotype was seen only a few times. The rearrangement links TRBV6-2 or TRBV6-3 to TRBJ1-1; 7 bases align to TRBD1. The junction had 5 bases not matched to a gene; V was cut back by 4 bases and J by 0 bases. The germline gives CDR1 MNHEY, CDR2 SVGEGT. The CDR3 is made up of 15 amino acids. The chain's CDR3 is CASSFATGLNTEAFF. The CDR3 DNA sequence: TGTGCCAGCAGTTTCGCGACAGGGCTGAACACTGAAGCTTTCTTT.

This clonotype was found a few times. The chain joins TRBV29-1 to TRBJ2-3, with D possibly matching TRBD2 (5 bases). The CDR3 runs to 12 residues. V gave up 3 bases and J gave up 4 bases, with 8 bases separating them. From germline, CDR1 is SQVTM and CDR2 ANQGSEA. This chain's CDR3 is CSVDGGSDTQYF. In DNA form, the CDR3 reads TGCAGCGTTGATGGAGGCTCAGATACGCAGTATTTT.

The chain links TRBV7-9 to TRBJ2-7; D unclear. Trimming removed 5 bases at V and 7 bases at J, with 12 bases between. The V gene's germline CDR1 is SEHNR and CDR2 FQNEAQ (reference sequence). The CDR3 is 12 amino acids. The CDR3 DNA follows: TGTGCCAGCAGCCCCCTATCAAGGGAGCAGTACTTC. Amino acid sequence: CASSPLSREQYF.

V is TRBV28 and J is TRBJ1-3; D remains unclear. Trimming shortened V by 5 bases and J by 1 base, and 9 bases separated the two germline ends. The length of the CDR3 is 14 residues. The V gene's germline CDR1 is MDHEN and CDR2 SYDVKM. The chain's CDR3 is CASSGVRSGNTIYF. The CDR3 DNA reads as TGTGCCAGCAGTGGGGTTAGGTCTGGAAACACCATATATTTT. The full variable domain, completed using reference TRBV28 and TRBJ1-3, is DVKVTQSSRYLVKRTGEKVFLECVQDMDHENMFWYRQDPGLGLRLIYFSYDVKMKEKGDIPEGYSVSREKKERFSLILESASTNQTSMYLCASSGVRSGNTIYFGEGSWLTVV.

The chain uses TRBV6-6 and TRBJ2-1; tentative D call: TRBD1 (7 bases). Germline CDR1 reads MNHNY; CDR2 reads SVGAGI (reference sequence). V was shortened by 8 bases and J by 2 bases, with 10 bases between the two germline ends. The length of the CDR3 is 13 residues. The CDR3 nucleotides are TGTGCCAGCGCGGGACAGACCTACAATGAGCAGTTCTTC. Amino acid sequence: CASAGQTYNEQFF.

The genes are TRBV7-8 and TRBJ2-1, with D possibly being TRBD2 (7 bases). In germline, CDR1 is SGHVS, CDR2 FQNEAQ. V was shortened by 7 bases and J by 9 bases, with 13 bases between the two germline ends. This CDR3 comprises 12 residues. CDR3 DNA sequence: TGTGCCAGCACCCTAGGGGGGGGTGAGCAGTTCTTC. This codes for CASTLGGGEQFF.

The rearrangement uses TRBV7-9 and TRBJ2-2; a weak D match, TRBD1 (5 bases). Trimming removed 5 bases from V and 0 bases from J, with 16 bases in between. CDR1 and CDR2 (germline): SEHNR, FQNEAQ (reference sequence). CDR3 length equals 17 residues. The CDR3 sequence: CASSPPLGLPNTGELFF. In nucleotides, the CDR3 is TGTGCCAGCAGCCCCCCATTGGGGCTCCCGAACACCGGGGAGCTGTTTTTT.

The chain recombines TRBV7-8 with TRBJ2-3, with 9 bases aligning to TRBD2. This CDR3 has 20 residues. CDR1 and CDR2 from the germline V gene are SGHVS and FQNEAQ. V trimming: 1 base; J trimming: 2 bases; junction bases outside the gene matches: 16. CDR3: CASSLGREGLHNRFTDTQYF. CDR3 bases: TGTGCCAGCAGCTTAGGGCGGGAGGGACTCCACAACCGATTCACAGATACGCAGTATTTT. Drawing the rest from reference TRBV7-8 and TRBJ2-3, the complete variable domain is GAGVSQSPRYKVAKRGQDVALRCDPISGHVSLFWYQQALGQGPEFLTYFQNEAQLDKSGLPSDRFFAERPEGSVSTLKIQRTQQEDSAVYLCASSLGREGLHNRFTDTQYFGPGTRLTVL.

This clonotype has more than one count but fewer than ten. The V gene is TRBV20-1, the J gene TRBJ2-3; a possible D gene is TRBD2 (7 bases). This CDR3 is built from 14 residues. The V gene lost 0 bases and the J gene lost 2 bases, with 9 bases spanning the gap. Germline CDR1 reads DFQATT; CDR2 reads SNEGSKA (reference sequence). This chain's CDR3 is CSARDRGATDTQYF. As DNA, the CDR3 is TGCAGTGCTAGAGATCGGGGGGCCACAGATACGCAGTATTTT.

The rearrangement uses TRBV7-9 and TRBJ2-1, with a tentative D call TRBD2 (6 bases). V lost 3 bases and J lost 6, with 15 bases in between. Per germline, CDR1 SEHNR and CDR2 FQNEAQ (reference sequence). CDR3 size: 15 residues. CDR3 bases: TGTGCCAGCAGCTTGAGGGACTCGGTAGGCAATGAGCAGTTCTTC. This codes for CASSLRDSVGNEQFF.

This clonotype was seen more than once but under ten times. This chain joins TRBV7-9 and TRBJ2-7, with D tentatively TRBD2 (6 bases). There are 16 residues in the CDR3. Looked up from germline, CDR1 is SEHNR and CDR2 is FQNEAQ (reference sequence). V lost 5 bases to trimming and J lost 2 bases, with 19 bases between them. CDR3 coding DNA: TGTGCCAGCAGCCGTAGCAGGGAGGCGGCGGCCTACGAGCAGTACTTC. Translating gives CASSRSREAAAYEQYF.

The chain employs TRBV7-2 and TRBJ2-3; a weak D match, TRBD2 (5 bases). Germline loops: CDR1 SGHTA, CDR2 FQGNSA. Between the trimmed V and J ends, which lost 2 bases and 4 bases, there was a span of 13 bases. The CDR3 is 15 amino acids. The CDR3 DNA follows: TGTGCCAGCAGCTTACGGGGTGGGGTTTCAGATACGCAGTATTTT. Translating it yields CASSLRGGVSDTQYF.

In nucleotides, the CDR3 is TGTGCCAGCAGCCCCGTAGAGTGGGGCTACACCTTC. It encodes CASSPVEWGYTF. The V and J genes are TRBV28 and TRBJ1-2; D gene unclear. The V and J ends lost 6 bases and 8 bases respectively, with 13 bases between them. Germline V gene data show CDR1 as MDHEN and CDR2 as SYDVKM. CDR3 length: 12 residues.

This clonotype was seen a few times. The V call is TRBV12-5, the J call TRBJ1-1; perhaps TRBD1 as D (6 bases). The CDR3 spans 13 residues. Germline lookup yields CDR1 LGHNT and CDR2 FRNRAP. Trimming shortened V by 7 bases and J by 1 base, and 10 bases separated the two germline ends. The CDR3 DNA sequence: TGTGCTAGTGCCCCACAGGGGAACACTGAAGCTTTCTTT. Its translation: CASAPQGNTEAFF.

This rearrangement joins TRBV2 to TRBJ2-7; no definite D call. V was pared by 2 bases and J by 2 bases, with 13 bases between. The CDR3 covers 15 residues. CDR1 is SNHLY, CDR2 FYNNEI, per germline. The CDR3 region has the DNA TGTGCCAGCAGTGAACGAGGACGGAACACCTACGAGCAGTACTTC. It is translated as CASSERGRNTYEQYF.

The rearrangement uses TRBV6-2 or TRBV6-3 and TRBJ1-1; D unresolved. Trimming removed 0 bases at V and 6 bases at J, with 5 bases between. The CDR3 extends over 12 amino acids. CDR1 MNHEY and CDR2 SVGEGT come from the germline V gene. The CDR3 is CASSYSSAEAFF. CDR3 coding DNA: TGTGCCAGCAGTTACTCCTCGGCTGAAGCTTTCTTT.

This clonotype occurred many times. V gene TRBV7-2 combines with J gene TRBJ2-1; the match to TRBD2 covers 8 bases. The CDR3 loop spans 15 amino acids. V was pared by 0 bases and J by 3 bases, with 1 base of the junction left unmatched. The germline CDR1 and CDR2 sequences are SGHTA and FQGNSA. Written as DNA, the CDR3 is TGTGCCAGCAGCTTAGCTAGCGGGAACTACAATGAGCAGTTCTTC. Amino acids: CASSLASGNYNEQFF.

The chain recombines TRBV12-3 or TRBV12-4 with TRBJ2-2; D unresolved. V was clipped by 5 bases and J by 4 bases, with 2 bases between them. The CDR3 extends over 11 amino acids. CDR3 DNA sequence: TGTGCCAGCAGTGGCACCGGGGAGCTGTTTTTT. Encoded protein: CASSGTGELFF.

This clonotype was recorded a few times. The rearrangement joins TRBV29-1 to TRBJ2-3, with a possible D match to TRBD2 (5 bases). Germline V CDR1 and CDR2: SQVTM, ANQGSEA. With 1 base removed from V and 10 bases from J, the gap between germline ends came to 18 bases. The CDR3 spans 14 residues. CDR3 amino acids: CSVEGRSEVVAQYF. CDR3 DNA: TGCAGCGTTGAAGGCCGGTCGGAGGTCGTGGCGCAGTATTTT.

This clonotype occurred a few times. The J gene is TRBJ2-6, the V gene TRBV7-6, with D uncertain. The CDR3 spans 12 residues. Germline V gene sequence: CDR1 SGHVS, CDR2 FNYEAQ. V lost 5 bases, J lost 6 bases, and 5 bases lay in between. The CDR3: CASSQEANVLTF. The CDR3, as DNA: TGTGCCAGCAGCCAAGAGGCCAACGTCCTGACTTTC.

This chain links TRBV20-1 with TRBJ1-2; D is unclear. The germline CDR1 and CDR2 sequences are DFQATT and SNEGSKA (reference sequence). The CDR3 contains 12 residues. With 6 bases removed from V and 2 bases from J, the gap between germline ends came to 10 bases. This CDR3 is CSAPATNYGYTF. The CDR3 coding sequence is TGCAGTGCGCCCGCCACAAACTATGGCTACACCTTC.

J is TRBJ2-7 and V is TRBV28; no firm D call. The ends were cut back, 6 bases at V and 5 bases at J, with 8 bases in the middle. The CDR3 is 11 amino acids. Germline CDR1 and CDR2: MDHEN and SYDVKM. The CDR3 region has the DNA TGTGCCAGCAGCAATGGGCACGAGCAGTACTTC. Its protein is CASSNGHEQYF.